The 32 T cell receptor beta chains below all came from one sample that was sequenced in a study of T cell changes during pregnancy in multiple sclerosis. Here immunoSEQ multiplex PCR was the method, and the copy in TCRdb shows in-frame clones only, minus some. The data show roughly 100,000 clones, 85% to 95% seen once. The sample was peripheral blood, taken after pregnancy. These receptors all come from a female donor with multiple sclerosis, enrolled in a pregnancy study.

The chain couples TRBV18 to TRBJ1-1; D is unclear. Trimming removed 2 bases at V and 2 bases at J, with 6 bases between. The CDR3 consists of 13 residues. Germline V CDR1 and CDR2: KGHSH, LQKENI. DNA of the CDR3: TGTGCCAGCTCACCATCCAGTAACACTGAAGCTTTCTTT. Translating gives CASSPSSNTEAFF.

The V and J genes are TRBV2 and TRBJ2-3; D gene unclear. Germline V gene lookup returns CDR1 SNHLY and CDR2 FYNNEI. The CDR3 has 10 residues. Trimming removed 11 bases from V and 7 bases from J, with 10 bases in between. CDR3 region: CASLQNTQYF. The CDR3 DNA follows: TGTGCCTCCCTACAGAATACGCAGTATTTT.

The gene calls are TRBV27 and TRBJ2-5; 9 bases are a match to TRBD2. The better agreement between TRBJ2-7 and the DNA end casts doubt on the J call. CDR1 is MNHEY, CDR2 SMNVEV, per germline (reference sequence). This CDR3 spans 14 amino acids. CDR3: CASSLAGPSYEQYF. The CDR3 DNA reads TGTGCCAGCAGTCTAGCGGGACCGTCCTACGAGCAGTACTTC.

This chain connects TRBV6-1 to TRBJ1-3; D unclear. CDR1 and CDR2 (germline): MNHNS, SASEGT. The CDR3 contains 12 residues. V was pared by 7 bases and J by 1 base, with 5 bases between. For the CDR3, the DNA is TGTGCCAGCATTTCTTCTGGAAACACCATATATTTT. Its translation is CASISSGNTIYF.

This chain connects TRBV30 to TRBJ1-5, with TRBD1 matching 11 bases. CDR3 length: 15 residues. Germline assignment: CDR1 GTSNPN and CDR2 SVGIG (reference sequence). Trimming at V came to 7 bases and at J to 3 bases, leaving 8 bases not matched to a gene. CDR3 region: CAFGDRGRFNQPQHF. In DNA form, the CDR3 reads TGTGCCTTTGGGGACAGGGGGAGGTTCAATCAGCCCCAGCATTTT.

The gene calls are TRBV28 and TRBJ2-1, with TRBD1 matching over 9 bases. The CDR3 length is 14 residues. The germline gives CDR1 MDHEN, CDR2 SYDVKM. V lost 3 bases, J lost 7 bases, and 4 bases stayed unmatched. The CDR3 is CASSLADRGNEQFF. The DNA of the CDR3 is TGTGCCAGCAGTTTGGCGGACAGGGGTAATGAGCAGTTCTTC.

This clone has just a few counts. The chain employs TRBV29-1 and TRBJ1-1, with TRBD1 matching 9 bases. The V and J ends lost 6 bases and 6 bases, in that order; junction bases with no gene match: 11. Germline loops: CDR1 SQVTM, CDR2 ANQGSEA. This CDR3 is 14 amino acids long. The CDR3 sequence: CSVEYTGGKAEAFF. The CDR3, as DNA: TGCAGCGTAGAATATACAGGGGGCAAGGCTGAAGCTTTCTTT.

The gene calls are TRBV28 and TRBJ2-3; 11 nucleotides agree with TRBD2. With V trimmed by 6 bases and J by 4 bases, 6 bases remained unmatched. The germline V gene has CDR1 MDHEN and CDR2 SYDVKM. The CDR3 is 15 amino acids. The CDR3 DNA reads TGTGCCAGCAGCCGCCGGACTAGCGGGTCAGATACGCAGTATTTT. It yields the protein CASSRRTSGSDTQYF. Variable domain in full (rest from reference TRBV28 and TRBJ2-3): DVKVTQSSRYLVKRTGEKVFLECVQDMDHENMFWYRQDPGLGLRLIYFSYDVKMKEKGDIPEGYSVSREKKERFSLILESASTNQTSMYLCASSRRTSGSDTQYFGPGTRLTVL.

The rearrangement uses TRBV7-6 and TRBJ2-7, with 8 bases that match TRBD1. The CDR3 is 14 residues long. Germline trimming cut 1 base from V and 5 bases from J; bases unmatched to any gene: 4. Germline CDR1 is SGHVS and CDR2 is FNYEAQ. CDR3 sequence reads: CASSLGQGKDEQYF. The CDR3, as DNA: TGTGCCAGCAGCTTAGGACAGGGGAAGGACGAGCAGTACTTC.

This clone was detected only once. CDR3: CASSQDHPGRGYTF. CDR3 DNA: TGCGCCAGCAGCCAAGATCATCCAGGTCGTGGCTACACCTTC. The V gene is TRBV4-1, the J gene TRBJ1-2, with unresolved D. Deletions cut 0 bases from V and 7 bases from J, with 12 bases between. Germline V gene sequence: CDR1 MGHRA, CDR2 YSYEKL. There are 14 residues in the CDR3.

In DNA form, the CDR3 reads TGTGCCAGCAGGGAAGGAGGCGGGGAGCTGTTTTTT. Translated: CASREGGGELFF. This chain joins TRBV9 and TRBJ2-2; maybe TRBD2 (5 bases). The CDR3 loop spans 12 amino acids. Trimming left V 5 bases short and J 7 bases short, with 9 bases between. Germline V gives CDR1 SGDLS, CDR2 YYNGEE.

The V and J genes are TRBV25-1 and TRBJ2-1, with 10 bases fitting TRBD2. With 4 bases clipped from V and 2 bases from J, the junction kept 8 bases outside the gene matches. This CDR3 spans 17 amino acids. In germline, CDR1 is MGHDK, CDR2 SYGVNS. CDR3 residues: CASSGGPSGRTYNEQFF. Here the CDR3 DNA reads TGTGCCAGCAGTGGTGGACCTAGCGGGAGAACCTACAATGAGCAGTTCTTC.

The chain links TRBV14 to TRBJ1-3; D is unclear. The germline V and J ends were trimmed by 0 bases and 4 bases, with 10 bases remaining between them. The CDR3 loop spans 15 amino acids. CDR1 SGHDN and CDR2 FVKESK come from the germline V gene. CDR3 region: CASSQDNSLGNTIYF. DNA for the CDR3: TGTGCCAGCAGCCAAGATAACAGCCTCGGAAACACCATATATTTT. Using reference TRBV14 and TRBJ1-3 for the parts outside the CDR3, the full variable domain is EAGVTQFPSHSVIEKGQTVTLRCDPISGHDNLYWYRRVMGKEIKFLLHFVKESKQDESGMPNNRFLAERTGGTYSTLKVQPAELEDSGVYFCASSQDNSLGNTIYFGEGSWLTVV.

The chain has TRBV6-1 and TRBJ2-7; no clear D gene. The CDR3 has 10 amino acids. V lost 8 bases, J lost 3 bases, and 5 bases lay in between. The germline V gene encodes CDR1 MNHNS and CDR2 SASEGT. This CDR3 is CASQNYEQYF. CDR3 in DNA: TGTGCCAGCCAAAACTACGAGCAGTACTTC.

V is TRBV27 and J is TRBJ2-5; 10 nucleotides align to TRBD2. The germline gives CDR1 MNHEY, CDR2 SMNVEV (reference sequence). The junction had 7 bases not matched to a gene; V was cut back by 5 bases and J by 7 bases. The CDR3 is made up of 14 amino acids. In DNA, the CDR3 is TGTGCCAGCAGTAGGACTAGCGGAGAGGGGACCCAGTACTTC. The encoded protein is CASSRTSGEGTQYF.

The CDR3 reads CASSYPLGPQHF. CDR3 coding DNA: TGTGCCAGCAGTTACCCCCTCGGGCCCCAGCATTTT. This sequence joins TRBV6-6 and TRBJ1-5; D is unclear. Germline CDR1 MNHNY, CDR2 SVGAGI (reference sequence). Trimming stripped 2 bases from V and 9 bases from J, with 8 bases between. This CDR3 has 12 residues.

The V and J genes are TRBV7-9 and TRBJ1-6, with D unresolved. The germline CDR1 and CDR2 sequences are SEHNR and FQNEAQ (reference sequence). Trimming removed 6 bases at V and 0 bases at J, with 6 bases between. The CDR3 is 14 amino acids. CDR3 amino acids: CASRWSSYNSPLHF. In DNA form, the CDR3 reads TGTGCCAGCAGGTGGAGCTCCTATAATTCACCCCTCCACTTT.

The CDR3 spells CASSPGQGVQETQYF. The CDR3 bases are TGTGCCAGCTCCCCCGGACAGGGCGTACAAGAGACCCAGTACTTC. J is TRBJ2-5 and V is TRBV18, with 8 bases lining up with TRBD1. Germline V lookup: CDR1 KGHSH, CDR2 LQKENI. The J segment lost 2 bases and the V segment lost 6 bases, leaving 8 bases of the junction unmatched. This CDR3 region has 15 residues.

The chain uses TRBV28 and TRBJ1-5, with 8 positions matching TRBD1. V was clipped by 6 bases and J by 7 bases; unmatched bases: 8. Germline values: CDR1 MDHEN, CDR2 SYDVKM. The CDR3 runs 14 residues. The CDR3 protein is CASRNGQGEQPQHF. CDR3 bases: TGTGCCAGCAGAAACGGACAGGGAGAACAGCCCCAGCATTTT.

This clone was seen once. The CDR3 loop reads CASRGLAGGNEQFF. For the CDR3, the DNA is TGTGCCAGCAGGGGACTAGCGGGGGGCAATGAGCAGTTCTTC. This chain links TRBV6-5 with TRBJ2-1; TRBD2 aligns across 15 bases. V trimming: 6 bases; J trimming: 6 bases; junction bases outside the gene matches: 0. The CDR3 runs to 14 residues. The germline CDR1 and CDR2 sequences are MNHEY and SVGAGI.

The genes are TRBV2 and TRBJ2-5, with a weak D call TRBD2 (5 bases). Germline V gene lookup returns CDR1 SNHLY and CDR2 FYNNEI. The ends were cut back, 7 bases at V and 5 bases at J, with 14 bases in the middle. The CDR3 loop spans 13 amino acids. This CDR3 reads CASNNGVVETQYF. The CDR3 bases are TGTGCCAGCAATAACGGGGTAGTCGAGACCCAGTACTTC.

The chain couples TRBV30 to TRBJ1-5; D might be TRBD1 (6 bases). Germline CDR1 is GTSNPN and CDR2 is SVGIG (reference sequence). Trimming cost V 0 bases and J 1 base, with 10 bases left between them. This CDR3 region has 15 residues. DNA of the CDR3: TGTGCCTGGAGTGTGGCGGACAGAAGCAATCAGCCCCAGCATTTT. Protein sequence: CAWSVADRSNQPQHF. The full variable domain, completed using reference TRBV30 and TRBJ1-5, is SQTIHQWPATLVQPVGSPLSLECTVEGTSNPNLYWYRQAAGRGLQLLFYSVGIGQISSEVPQNLSASRPQDRQFILSSKKLLLSDSGFYLCAWSVADRSNQPQHFGDGTRLSIL.

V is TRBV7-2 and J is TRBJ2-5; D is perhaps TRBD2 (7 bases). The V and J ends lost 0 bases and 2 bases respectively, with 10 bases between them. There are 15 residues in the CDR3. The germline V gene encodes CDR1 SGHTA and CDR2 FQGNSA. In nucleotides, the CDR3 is TGTGCCAGCAGCTTAGCGGGGGGGGCTCAAGAGACCCAGTACTTC. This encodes CASSLAGGAQETQYF.

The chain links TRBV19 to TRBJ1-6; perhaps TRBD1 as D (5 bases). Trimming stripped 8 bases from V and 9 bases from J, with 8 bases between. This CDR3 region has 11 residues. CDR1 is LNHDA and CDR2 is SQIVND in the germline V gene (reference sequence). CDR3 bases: TGTGCCAGTCAGGGCGGTTCACCCCTCCACTTT. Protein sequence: CASQGGSPLHF.

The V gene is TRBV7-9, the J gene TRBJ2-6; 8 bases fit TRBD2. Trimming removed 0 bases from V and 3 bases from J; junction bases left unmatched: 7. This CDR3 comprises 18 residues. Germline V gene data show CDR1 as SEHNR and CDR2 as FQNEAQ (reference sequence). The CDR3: CASSLAGGLGGGANVLTF. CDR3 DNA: TGTGCCAGCAGCTTAGCGGGGGGACTAGGTGGTGGGGCCAACGTCCTGACTTTC. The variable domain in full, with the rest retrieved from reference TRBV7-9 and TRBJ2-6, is DTGVSQNPRHKITKRGQNVTFRCDPISEHNRLYWYRQTLGQGPEFLTYFQNEAQLEKSRLLSDRFSAERPKGSFSTLEIQRTEQGDSAMYLCASSLAGGLGGGANVLTFGAGSRLTVL.

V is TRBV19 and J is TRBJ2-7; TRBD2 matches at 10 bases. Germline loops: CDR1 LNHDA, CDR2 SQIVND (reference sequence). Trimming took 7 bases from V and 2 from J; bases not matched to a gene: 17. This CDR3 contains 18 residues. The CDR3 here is CASTPTNAAGGTPYEQYF. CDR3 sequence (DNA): TGTGCCAGTACCCCCACAAATGCAGCGGGAGGGACCCCCTACGAGCAGTACTTC.

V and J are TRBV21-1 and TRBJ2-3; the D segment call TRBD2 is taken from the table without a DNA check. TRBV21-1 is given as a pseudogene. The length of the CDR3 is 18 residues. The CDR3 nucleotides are TGTGCCAGCAGCATCCCCCTAGCGGGAAGGGCCCCCACAGATACGCAGTATTTT. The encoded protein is CASSIPLAGRAPTDTQYF.

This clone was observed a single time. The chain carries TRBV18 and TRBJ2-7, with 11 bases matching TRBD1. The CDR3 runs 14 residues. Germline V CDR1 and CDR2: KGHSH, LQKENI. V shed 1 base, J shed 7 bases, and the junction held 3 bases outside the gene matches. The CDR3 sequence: CASSPQDRGQEQYF. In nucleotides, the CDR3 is TGTGCCAGCTCACCACAGGACAGGGGGCAGGAGCAGTACTTC. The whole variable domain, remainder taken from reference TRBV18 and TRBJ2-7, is NAGVMQNPRHLVRRRGQEARLRCSPMKGHSHVYWYRQLPEEGLKFMVYLQKENIIDESGMPKERFSAEFPKEGPSILRIQQVVRGDSAAYFCASSPQDRGQEQYFGPGTRLTVT.

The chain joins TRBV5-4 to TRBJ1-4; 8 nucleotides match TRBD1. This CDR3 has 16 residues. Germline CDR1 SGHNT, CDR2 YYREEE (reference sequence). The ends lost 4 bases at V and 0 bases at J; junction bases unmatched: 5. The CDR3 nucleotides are TGTGCCAGCAGCCAGGGGGCTAGAGCAACTAATGAAAAACTGTTTTTT. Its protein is CASSQGARATNEKLFF.

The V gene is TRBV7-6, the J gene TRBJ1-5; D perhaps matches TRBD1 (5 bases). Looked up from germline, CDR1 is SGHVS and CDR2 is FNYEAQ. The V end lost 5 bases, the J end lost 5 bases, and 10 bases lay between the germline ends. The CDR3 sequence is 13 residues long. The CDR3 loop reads CASSITGDQPQHF. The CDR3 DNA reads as TGTGCCAGCAGCATTACGGGGGATCAGCCCCAGCATTTT.

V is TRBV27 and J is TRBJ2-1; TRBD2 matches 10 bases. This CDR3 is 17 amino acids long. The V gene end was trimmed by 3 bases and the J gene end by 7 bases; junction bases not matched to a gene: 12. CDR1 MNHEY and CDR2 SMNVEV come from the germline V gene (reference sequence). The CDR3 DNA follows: TGTGCCAGCAGTTTCCGCCAGACTAGCGGGCCCCAAAATGAGCAGTTCTTC. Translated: CASSFRQTSGPQNEQFF.

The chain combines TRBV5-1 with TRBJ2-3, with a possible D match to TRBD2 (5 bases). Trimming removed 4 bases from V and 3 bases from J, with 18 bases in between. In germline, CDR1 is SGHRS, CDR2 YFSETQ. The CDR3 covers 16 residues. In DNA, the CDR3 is TGCGCCAGCAGCCCCACTCCGGGTGGGAGTACAGATACGCAGTATTTT. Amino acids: CASSPTPGGSTDTQYF.